What follows are 21 T cell receptor beta chains derived from one specimen sequenced in a study of blood T cells in healthy people across ages. Primers used in a second PCR of about 7 to 12 cycles were a sample-barcoded 5' primer and a J-beta primer mix. TCRdb reanalysed the 5' RACE reads using MiXCR and keeps one entry per CDR3 protein. The table lists more than 650,000 distinct CDR3 sequences, about a fifth of them singletons. Sample: blood. These receptors all come from a man between 65 and 80 years old in good health.

This clonotype was picked up many times. This chain links TRBV20-1 with TRBJ2-3; D call uncertain. V was trimmed by 2 bases and J by 2 bases, leaving 2 bases between them. This CDR3 spans 11 amino acids. Looked up from germline, CDR1 is DFQATT and CDR2 is SNEGSKA (reference sequence). CDR3 sequence reads: CSARFTDTQYF. Here the CDR3 DNA reads TGCAGTGCTAGATTCACAGATACGCAGTATTTT.

The rearrangement uses TRBV10-3 and TRBJ2-3, with D possibly being TRBD2 (5 bases). The CDR3 covers 15 residues. Germline CDR1 reads ENHRY; CDR2 reads SYGVKD. V shed 9 bases and J shed 6 bases, with 22 bases lying between them. The DNA for the CDR3 is TGTGCCATTCGGGGTAGCGCCAAAGACTGGGATACGCAGTATTTT. Amino acid sequence: CAIRGSAKDWDTQYF.

This clonotype was detected a few times. The rearrangement joins TRBV20-1 to TRBJ2-1; possible D gene TRBD1, 6 bases. The CDR3 spans 13 residues. The ends were cut back, 6 bases at V and 8 bases at J, with 17 bases in the middle. The germline gives CDR1 DFQATT, CDR2 SNEGSKA (reference sequence). The CDR3 DNA is TGCAGTGCCCTTGGCAGGGGATGGGATGAGCAGTTCTTC. It codes for CSALGRGWDEQFF.

This sequence joins TRBV6-6 and TRBJ2-7; TRBD2 agrees at 8 bases. The junction had 7 bases not matched to a gene; V was cut back by 1 base and J by 2 bases. The CDR3 consists of 16 residues. The germline V gene encodes CDR1 MNHNY and CDR2 SVGAGI (reference sequence). CDR3 residues: CASSYLRGELTYEQYF. CDR3 nucleotide sequence: TGTGCCAGCAGTTACTTGCGGGGGGAACTTACCTACGAGCAGTACTTC.

This clonotype appeared a few times. The rearrangement uses TRBV5-5 and TRBJ2-2, with 8 bases identical to TRBD2. The CDR3 extends over 15 amino acids. The V and J ends lost 3 bases and 5 bases, in that order; junction bases with no gene match: 6. Germline values: CDR1 SGHKS, CDR2 YYEKEE (reference sequence). The CDR3 DNA follows: TGTGCCAGCAGCTCCGGGAGGGGATTTACCGGGGAGCTGTTTTTT. Its protein is CASSSGRGFTGELFF.

V and J are TRBV12-3 or TRBV12-4 and TRBJ2-3; 10 bases are a match to TRBD1. J was trimmed by 4 bases and V by 6 bases; bases with no gene match: 7. The CDR3 is made up of 15 amino acids. This CDR3 reads CASSQTTGGADTQYF. The CDR3 nucleotides are TGTGCCAGCAGCCAAACGACAGGGGGCGCAGATACGCAGTATTTT.

This clonotype has a handful of counts. The rearrangement links TRBV6-1 to TRBJ2-1, with TRBD1 matching over 12 bases. Trimming cost V 8 bases and J 9 bases; bases outside gene matches: 14. The germline gives CDR1 MNHNS, CDR2 SASEGT. The CDR3 has 16 amino acids. CDR3 coding DNA: TGTGCCAGCGTCCAACAGCGGGGGACAGGGGGCAGTGAGCAGTTCTTC. Its protein product is CASVQQRGTGGSEQFF.

This clonotype was detected only a few times. J is TRBJ2-5 and V is TRBV7-7; 9 bases are shared with TRBD1. The CDR3 has 13 residues. The V and J ends lost 5 bases and 4 bases, in that order; junction bases with no gene match: 2. CDR1 is SSHAT and CDR2 is FNYEAQ in the germline V gene (reference sequence). For the CDR3, the DNA is TGTGCCAGCAGCCACAGGGGGCTAGAGACCCAGTACTTC. As protein: CASSHRGLETQYF.

The CDR3 region has the DNA TGTGCAGAGGGGGGGTCTGGGGCCAACGTCCTGACTTTC. Translating it yields CAEGGSGANVLTF. This chain uses TRBV6-1 with TRBJ2-6, with a tentative D call TRBD2 (7 bases). CDR1 MNHNS and CDR2 SASEGT come from the germline V gene. The CDR3 runs 13 residues.

The table lists this clonotype with a few counts. The rearrangement joins TRBV6-2 or TRBV6-3 to TRBJ2-4; a possible D gene is TRBD2 (6 bases). Germline V CDR1 and CDR2: MNHEY, SVGEGT. Trimming removed 0 bases from V and 0 bases from J, with 12 bases in between. The CDR3 length is 17 residues. The CDR3 region has the DNA TGTGCCAGCAGTTACTCGATGGGGGGATTAGCCAAAAACATTCAGTACTTC. It codes for CASSYSMGGLAKNIQYF.

The V call is TRBV6-6, the J call TRBJ2-5, with 14 bases matching TRBD2. The germline V gene has CDR1 MNHNY and CDR2 SVGAGI (reference sequence). This CDR3 has 16 amino acids. V was pared by 6 bases and J by 1 base, with 4 bases of the junction left unmatched. The CDR3 DNA reads as TGTGCCAGCAGAGTGACTAGCGGGGGGGGCCAAGAGACCCAGTACTTC. Protein sequence: CASRVTSGGGQETQYF.

V usage is TRBV27 and J usage is TRBJ2-7, with TRBD1 as a possible D gene (6 bases). Germline V gives CDR1 MNHEY, CDR2 SMNVEV (reference sequence). The germline V and J ends were trimmed by 8 bases and 0 bases, with 11 bases remaining between them. The CDR3 totals 13 residues. The DNA for the CDR3 is TGTGCCAGCGGCACAGGGAGCTCCTACGAGCAGTACTTC. Its translation: CASGTGSSYEQYF.

This clonotype was seen only a few times. The chain is built from TRBV28 and TRBJ1-3; unclear D gene. V was cut by 4 bases and J by 5 bases, with 9 bases left in between. The V gene's germline CDR1 is MDHEN and CDR2 SYDVKM. The CDR3 totals 13 residues. CDR3 protein: CASSSDGRNTIYF. The CDR3 bases are TGTGCCAGCAGTTCGGACGGGAGAAACACCATATATTTT.

This clonotype was seen more than once but under ten times. The chain couples TRBV3-1 to TRBJ2-5; D uncertain. Trimming removed 2 bases from V and 3 bases from J, with 13 bases in between. The CDR3 consists of 15 residues. CDR1 LGHDT and CDR2 YNNKEL come from the germline V gene (reference sequence). CDR3 sequence (DNA): TGTGCCAGCAGCCAACCTCTAGGCGGTGAAGAGACCCAGTACTTC. This sequence encodes CASSQPLGGEETQYF.

Comment on this clonotype: A much larger clone sits a single nucleotide away, making a read error possible. The chain employs TRBV7-2 and TRBJ1-4; no definite D call. The length of the CDR3 is 15 residues. Germline V gives CDR1 SGHTA, CDR2 FQGNSA. V was shortened by 2 bases and J by 3 bases, with 10 bases between the two germline ends. DNA of the CDR3: TGTGCCAGCAGCTTACAGGCTGCAGCTAATGAAAAACTGTTTTTT. Amino acid sequence: CASSLQAAANEKLFF.

The genes are TRBV20-1 and TRBJ1-1; no definite D call. Germline V gene data show CDR1 as DFQATT and CDR2 as SNEGSKA (reference sequence). The CDR3 loop spans 11 amino acids. The V and J ends lost 3 bases and 6 bases respectively, with 8 bases between them. As DNA, the CDR3 is TGCAGTGCTAGCAAGCAACCTGAAGCTTTCTTT. This encodes CSASKQPEAFF.

Many counts were recorded for this clonotype. The chain couples TRBV5-1 to TRBJ2-5; TRBD2 aligns across 11 bases. The CDR3 length is 16 residues. V lost 4 bases, J lost 1 base, and 6 bases stayed unmatched. Germline V gives CDR1 SGHRS, CDR2 YFSETQ. This chain's CDR3 is CASSLRLAGIQETQYF. The CDR3 region has the DNA TGCGCCAGCAGCCTAAGACTAGCGGGGATCCAAGAGACCCAGTACTTC. Variable domain in full (rest from reference TRBV5-1 and TRBJ2-5): KAGVTQTPRYLIKTRGQQVTLSCSPISGHRSVSWYQQTPGQGLQFLFEYFSETQRNKGNFPGRFSGRQFSNSRSEMNVSTLELGDSALYLCASSLRLAGIQETQYFGPGTRLLVL.

This clonotype was counted between two and nine times. The chain recombines TRBV7-9 with TRBJ1-2; 9 nucleotides line up with TRBD1. The CDR3 contains 13 residues. The ends lost 6 bases at V and 6 bases at J; junction bases unmatched: 5. Germline V gene sequence: CDR1 SEHNR, CDR2 FQNEAQ (reference sequence). This CDR3 is CASRTQGAHGYTF. The CDR3 coding sequence is TGTGCCAGCAGGACACAGGGGGCGCATGGCTACACCTTC.

The genes are TRBV29-1 and TRBJ1-3, with D maybe TRBD1 (6 bases). Germline CDR1 is SQVTM and CDR2 is ANQGSEA. The CDR3 length is 15 residues. V lost 2 bases to trimming and J lost 10 bases, with 21 bases between them. CDR3 sequence: CSVEPRDIGFRTIYF. The CDR3 region has the DNA TGCAGCGTTGAACCCCGGGACATCGGCTTTAGGACCATATATTTT.

This clonotype was observed at least ten times. The rearrangement links TRBV20-1 to TRBJ2-3, with D hard to call. There are 11 residues in the CDR3. V was trimmed by 3 bases and J by 4 bases, leaving 5 bases between them. Per the germline V gene, CDR1 is DFQATT and CDR2 is SNEGSKA (reference sequence). In DNA form, the CDR3 reads TGCAGTGCTAGTGGGGCAGATACGCAGTATTTT. It specifies CSASGADTQYF.

The chain is built from TRBV5-1 and TRBJ2-4; perhaps TRBD2 as D (6 bases). Trimming pared 4 bases from V and 5 bases from J, leaving 10 bases between. Germline lookup yields CDR1 SGHRS and CDR2 YFSETQ. This CDR3 has 13 residues. This CDR3 is CASSAGRQNIQYF. For the CDR3, the DNA is TGCGCCAGCAGCGCCGGGAGACAAAACATTCAGTACTTC. The full variable domain, rest sourced from reference TRBV5-1 and TRBJ2-4, is KAGVTQTPRYLIKTRGQQVTLSCSPISGHRSVSWYQQTPGQGLQFLFEYFSETQRNKGNFPGRFSGRQFSNSRSEMNVSTLELGDSALYLCASSAGRQNIQYFGAGTRLSVL.